A single sample is the source of the 15 T cell receptor beta chains below, sequenced in a study of blood T cells in healthy people across ages. Together with a sample-barcoded 5' primer, a J-beta primer mix was included in a second PCR lasting about 6 to 11 cycles. TCRdb recomputed calls from the 5' RACE reads with MiXCR, one row per CDR3 protein. The data contain approximately 1.5 million distinct CDR3 sequences, roughly 30% of them singletons. The source material was blood. These TCRs come from a young woman in good health.

The chain couples TRBV9 to TRBJ2-5, with TRBD1 matching 7 bases. The V gene's germline CDR1 is SGDLS and CDR2 YYNGEE. There are 13 residues in the CDR3. Losses at the gene ends were 4 bases for V and 3 bases for J; bases not matched to a gene: 3. The DNA for the CDR3 is TGTGCCAGCAGCATTGACAGGGAAGAGACCCAGTACTTC. Amino acids: CASSIDREETQYF.

The chain employs TRBV29-1 and TRBJ1-1, with D uncertain. Germline CDR1 SQVTM, CDR2 ANQGSEA. V was cut by 7 bases and J by 4 bases, with 13 bases left in between. This CDR3 is built from 12 residues. The CDR3 reads CSADNGGTEAFF. The CDR3 bases are TGCAGCGCCGACAACGGTGGCACTGAAGCTTTCTTT.

The chain joins TRBV27 to TRBJ1-1; tentative D call: TRBD1 (5 bases). This CDR3 has 14 residues. Trimming shortened V by 6 bases and J by 4 bases, and 15 bases separated the two germline ends. The germline gives CDR1 MNHEY, CDR2 SMNVEV (reference sequence). For the CDR3, the DNA is TGTGCCAGCAGGACCGGGACCCCCGGCACTGAAGCTTTCTTT. Its protein is CASRTGTPGTEAFF.

This clonotype occurred once. J is TRBJ2-7 and V is TRBV2; 9 nucleotides line up with TRBD1. The CDR3 is 12 amino acids. V shed 6 bases, J shed 12 bases, and the junction held 9 bases outside the gene matches. Germline CDR1 and CDR2: SNHLY and FYNNEI. The CDR3 DNA follows: TGTGCCAGCAGGTTACAGGGGGCTGGGCCGTACTTC. Protein: CASRLQGAGPYF. The whole variable domain, remainder taken from reference TRBV2 and TRBJ2-7, is EPEVTQTPSHQVTQMGQEVILRCVPISNHLYFYWYRQILGQKVEFLVSFYNNEISEKSEIFDDQFSVERPDGSNFTLKIRSTKLEDSAMYFCASRLQGAGPYFGPGTRLTVT.

This clonotype has just a few counts. J is TRBJ1-5 and V is TRBV28; D uncertain. V lost 6 bases and J lost 0, with 9 bases in between. This CDR3 spans 14 amino acids. The germline gives CDR1 MDHEN, CDR2 SYDVKM. CDR3 residues: CASSQHSSNQPQHF. The CDR3 DNA sequence: TGTGCCAGCAGCCAACATAGTAGCAATCAGCCCCAGCATTTT. Based on the CDR3 plus reference TRBV28 and TRBJ1-5, the full variable domain is DVKVTQSSRYLVKRTGEKVFLECVQDMDHENMFWYRQDPGLGLRLIYFSYDVKMKEKGDIPEGYSVSREKKERFSLILESASTNQTSMYLCASSQHSSNQPQHFGDGTRLSIL.

The V call is TRBV9, the J call TRBJ1-2; TRBD1 is a possible D gene (5 bases). This CDR3 comprises 14 residues. CDR1 SGDLS and CDR2 YYNGEE come from the germline V gene. Trimming removed 3 bases at V and 8 bases at J, with 17 bases between. CDR3 in DNA: TGTGCCAGCAGCGGGGACGGCCGAGGCAGGGGCTACACCTTC. It translates to CASSGDGRGRGYTF.

The V call is TRBV20-1, the J call TRBJ2-7; 13 bases align to TRBD2. The germline V gene encodes CDR1 DFQATT and CDR2 SNEGSKA (reference sequence). The CDR3 loop spans 17 amino acids. V lost 4 bases, J lost 3 bases, and 12 bases stayed unmatched. This CDR3 reads CSAKTGLAGASDYEQYF. CDR3 DNA sequence: TGCAGTGCTAAGACCGGACTAGCGGGGGCCTCTGACTACGAGCAGTACTTC.

The J gene is TRBJ1-1, the V gene TRBV28; unclear D gene. In germline, CDR1 is MDHEN, CDR2 SYDVKM. V dropped 6 bases and J dropped 11 bases, with 16 bases sitting between them. The CDR3 extends over 12 amino acids. This CDR3 reads CASSPERRWAFF. CDR3 in DNA: TGTGCCAGCAGCCCGGAGCGCAGATGGGCTTTCTTT.

This rearrangement joins TRBV20-1 to TRBJ2-5; no firm D call. Per the germline V gene, CDR1 is DFQATT and CDR2 is SNEGSKA (reference sequence). The CDR3 runs 15 residues. Trimming left V 3 bases short and J 2 bases short, with 16 bases between. CDR3 in amino acids: CSASDGLAEQETQYF. CDR3 nucleotide sequence: TGCAGTGCTAGCGATGGCCTGGCGGAACAAGAGACCCAGTACTTC.

Comment on this clonotype: Germline is not matched at one junction end, which may reflect a read error. The chain recombines TRBV3-1 with TRBJ2-7; D possibly uses TRBD1 or TRBD2 (5 bases each). The CDR3 spans 15 residues. CDR1 is LGHDT, CDR2 YNNKEL, per germline (reference sequence). The CDR3 sequence is CANSQAYRGTYEQYF. CDR3 coding DNA: TGTGCCAACAGCCAGGCATATCGGGGCACCTACGAGCAGTACTTC.

This clonotype has just a few counts. The chain carries TRBV20-1 and TRBJ2-7, with 7 bases matching TRBD1. With V trimmed by 4 bases and J by 0 bases, 3 bases remained unmatched. Germline values: CDR1 DFQATT, CDR2 SNEGSKA (reference sequence). The CDR3 totals 13 residues. CDR3 DNA: TGCAGTGCTACTAGGGACAGCTCCTACGAGCAGTACTTC. Its translation is CSATRDSSYEQYF.

With regard to this clonotype: Compared with germline, one end of the junction differs, possibly owing to a read error. The genes are TRBV4-2 and TRBJ2-3; TRBD2 is a possible D gene (7 bases). The CDR3 contains 14 residues. In germline, CDR1 is LGHNA, CDR2 YNFKEQ. The CDR3 protein is CVSNGEEGGNTQYF. CDR3 DNA: TGTGTCAGCAACGGGGAGGAGGGGGGGAACACGCAGTATTTT.

To note about this clonotype: A far larger clone is only one base removed, so a read error is likely. The chain recombines TRBV25-1 with TRBJ2-7; no reliable D call. CDR1 and CDR2 (germline): MGHDK, SYGVNS. The CDR3 runs 11 residues. The CDR3 is CTSSVSYEQYF. The CDR3 DNA is TGTACCAGCAGTGTTTCCTACGAGCAGTACTTC.

This clonotype showed up just a few times. J is TRBJ2-1 and V is TRBV7-3; no firm D call. CDR1 and CDR2 from the germline V gene are SGHTA and FQGTGA. The CDR3 is made up of 14 amino acids. V lost 5 bases and J 8 bases, leaving 16 bases between the germline ends. The CDR3 DNA reads TGTGCCAGCAGCCGGTGGGGTGGGTACGATGAGCAGTTCTTC. It is translated as CASSRWGGYDEQFF. Looking up the rest from reference TRBV7-3 and TRBJ2-1 gives the full variable domain: GAGVSQTPSNKVTEKGKYVELRCDPISGHTALYWYRQSLGQGPEFLIYFQGTGAADDSGLPNDRFFAVRPEGSVSTLKIQRTERGDSAVYLCASSRWGGYDEQFFGPGTRLTVL.

This clonotype was recorded a few times. The rearrangement joins TRBV12-3 or TRBV12-4 to TRBJ2-3; 8 bases align to TRBD2. This CDR3 is built from 12 residues. CDR3 nucleotides: TGTGCGGCGGGAGCGGGAGTAGATACGCAGTATTTT. Residues: CAAGAGVDTQYF.